This TCR beta chain was sequenced during a study of blood T cells in healthy people across ages. Study background: Researchers report that template switching captured about one barcoded beta molecule per two T cells.

Next came a second PCR, run for roughly 6 to 11 cycles, which used a sample-barcoded 5' primer along with a J-beta primer mix. TCRdb called the 5' RACE reads again in MiXCR, with one record for every CDR3 protein. The repertoire has over 1,200,000 distinct CDR3 sequences, around 59% of them found once; the top ten carry approximately 7%. RNA extraction gave at least 5 micrograms of total RNA per sample. The length of the CDR3 is 18 residues. The ends lost 2 bases at V and 0 bases at J; junction bases unmatched: 8. Germline V gives CDR1 SEHNR, CDR2 FQNEAQ (reference sequence). This TCR came from a man between 18 and 29 years old in good health. The sequencing input was blood. This sequence joins TRBV7-9 and TRBJ2-4; TRBD2 agrees at 9 bases. The DNA for the CDR3 is TGTGCCAGCAGCTTACGCGGGAGGGGGACACTAGCCAAAAACATTCAGTACTTC. It is translated as CASSLRGRGTLAKNIQYF.